The 14 T cell receptor beta chains listed next were all sequenced from one sample in a study of cytomegalovirus exposure and HLA in healthy donors. PCR used 60 Vbeta primers and 13 Jbeta primers. Data came from immunoSEQ multiplex PCR; TCRdb stores just in-frame clones and leaves some out. Of some 110,000 clones listed, roughly 76% are singletons. The sequencing input was PBMCs. These receptors came from a woman in her forties or fifties in good health and CMV-seropositive.

This sequence joins TRBV19 and TRBJ1-6; no definite D call. The germline V and J ends were trimmed by 5 bases and 3 bases, with 8 bases remaining between them. From germline, CDR1 is LNHDA and CDR2 SQIVND (reference sequence). This CDR3 contains 14 residues. CDR3 sequence reads: CASSLAYYNSPLHF. DNA of the CDR3: TGTGCCAGTAGTCTGGCTTACTATAATTCACCCCTCCACTTT.

This clone was seen a few times. The CDR3 region is CASSEPLGTNEKLFF. In DNA form, the CDR3 reads TGTGCCAGCAGTGAGCCCCTCGGGACTAATGAAAAACTGTTTTTT. The chain carries TRBV2 and TRBJ1-4; no clear D. This CDR3 is built from 15 residues. Germline V gene sequence: CDR1 SNHLY, CDR2 FYNNEI. Trimming took off 3 bases at V and 2 bases at J, with 10 bases between the two ends.

The chain is built from TRBV19 and TRBJ1-2; a weak D match, TRBD1 (6 bases). V was trimmed by 6 bases and J by 8 bases, leaving 25 bases between them. The length of the CDR3 is 16 residues. Germline V gives CDR1 LNHDA, CDR2 SQIVND (reference sequence). The CDR3 region is CASSISPGHGFRGYTF. CDR3 DNA sequence: TGTGCCAGTAGCATATCGCCGGGACACGGCTTTCGCGGCTACACCTTC.

V and J are TRBV5-4 and TRBJ1-1; D gene unclear. The V end lost 1 base, the J end lost 5 bases, and 12 bases lay between the germline ends. CDR1 and CDR2 from the germline V gene are SGHNT and YYREEE (reference sequence). This CDR3 is 14 amino acids long. The CDR3 is CASSLRQLATEAFF. In DNA, the CDR3 is TGTGCCAGCAGCTTGAGGCAGCTAGCAACTGAAGCTTTCTTT.

The rearrangement joins TRBV27 to TRBJ1-5; D is possibly TRBD1 (5 bases). The germline gives CDR1 MNHEY, CDR2 SMNVEV (reference sequence). The V gene lost 2 bases and the J gene lost 1 base, with 6 bases spanning the gap. This CDR3 region has 14 residues. CDR3 nucleotides: TGTGCCAGCAGTTTAGGGGCAAGCAATCAGCCCCAGCATTTT. This codes for CASSLGASNQPQHF.

This clone was observed once. The CDR3 reads CASALRTGRFQETQYF. The CDR3 nucleotides are TGTGCCAGTGCACTTAGGACAGGGCGATTCCAAGAGACCCAGTACTTC. V is TRBV19 and J is TRBJ2-5; 8 bases align to TRBD1. This CDR3 region has 16 residues. After removal of 8 bases from V and 1 base from J, the junction contained 12 bases not matched to a gene. Germline values: CDR1 LNHDA, CDR2 SQIVND (reference sequence).

The rearrangement uses TRBV7-2 and TRBJ1-5, with 7 bases aligning to TRBD1. This CDR3 spans 15 amino acids. The V gene's germline CDR1 is SGHTA and CDR2 FQGNSA. J lost 7 bases, V lost 1 base, and 7 bases had no gene match. The chain's CDR3 is CASSLVEGQWQPQHF. The CDR3 DNA sequence: TGTGCCAGCAGCTTAGTTGAGGGACAGTGGCAGCCCCAGCATTTT.

As DNA, the CDR3 is TGTGCCAGCAGCCAGGACAGGGGCGTCTACAATGAGCAGTTCTTC. It encodes CASSQDRGVYNEQFF. The V and J genes are TRBV7-3 and TRBJ2-1; the match to TRBD1 covers 9 bases. The ends lost 5 bases at V and 3 bases at J; junction bases unmatched: 5. Germline V lookup: CDR1 SGHTA, CDR2 FQGTGA. The CDR3 consists of 15 residues.

V is TRBV7-8 and J is TRBJ1-1, with TRBD1 as a possible D gene (5 bases). V was clipped by 2 bases and J by 4 bases, with 8 bases between them. This CDR3 is 13 amino acids long. Germline loops: CDR1 SGHVS, CDR2 FQNEAQ. The CDR3 loop reads CASSLQGVTEAFF. The CDR3 DNA reads as TGTGCCAGCAGCTTACAGGGTGTCACTGAAGCTTTCTTT.

There are a few counts of this clone. CDR3 protein: CASSPPGKRSSYEQYF. CDR3 nucleotides: TGTGCCAGCAGCCCCCCCGGAAAGCGGAGCTCCTACGAGCAGTACTTC. The V and J genes are TRBV7-2 and TRBJ2-7; D is possibly TRBD2 (5 bases). The CDR3 covers 16 residues. V lost 5 bases and J 0 bases, leaving 17 bases between the germline ends. CDR1 is SGHTA, CDR2 FQGNSA, per germline.

V and J are TRBV5-1 and TRBJ2-2; 7 bases line up with TRBD1. The ends lost 0 bases at V and 6 bases at J; junction bases unmatched: 8. CDR1 is SGHRS, CDR2 YFSETQ, per germline. This CDR3 has 16 residues. The CDR3 is CASSLASGGYSGELFF. The CDR3 DNA is TGCGCCAGCAGCTTGGCTTCAGGGGGTTATTCCGGGGAGCTGTTTTTT.

The rearrangement links TRBV18 to TRBJ1-1, with D possibly matching TRBD1 (5 bases). Trimming pared 3 bases from V and 6 bases from J, leaving 11 bases between. The germline gives CDR1 KGHSH, CDR2 LQKENI. The CDR3 runs to 13 residues. CDR3: CASSPTRAPEAFF. CDR3 nucleotides: TGTGCCAGCTCACCTACCAGGGCTCCTGAAGCTTTCTTT.

This clone was counted a few times. The chain has TRBV6-6 and TRBJ1-3, with 8 bases lining up with TRBD1. Germline V lookup: CDR1 MNHNY, CDR2 SVGAGI (reference sequence). The CDR3 spans 15 residues. Trimming cost V 10 bases and J 4 bases; bases outside gene matches: 12. The CDR3 here is CATFDRGISGNTIYF. CDR3 in DNA: TGTGCCACCTTCGACAGGGGAATCTCCGGAAACACCATATATTTT.

The sample holds many counts of this clone. The V gene is TRBV4-1, the J gene TRBJ2-5, with TRBD2 identical over 11 bases. J lost 3 bases, V lost 3 bases, and 6 bases had no gene match. The CDR3 consists of 16 residues. Germline CDR1 reads MGHRA; CDR2 reads YSYEKL. CDR3 DNA sequence: TGCGCCAGCAGCCACCCTAGCGGGGGGTCTGAAGAGACCCAGTACTTC. Encoded protein: CASSHPSGGSEETQYF.